The 7 T cell receptor beta chains below all came from one sample that was sequenced in a study of cytomegalovirus exposure and HLA in healthy donors. Amplification used 60 Vbeta primers and 13 Jbeta primers. Assay: immunoSEQ multiplex PCR; the TCRdb copy retains only in-frame clones and omits some. The sample data list 150,000 or so clones. The source material was PBMCs. The receptors stem from an older woman in good health and CMV-seronegative.

The chain employs TRBV11-2 and TRBJ1-2, with TRBD1 matching over 9 bases. Germline V gives CDR1 SGHAT, CDR2 FQNNGV. The CDR3 length is 15 residues. Trimming took 3 bases from V and 5 from J; bases not matched to a gene: 7. The CDR3 DNA sequence: TGTGCCAGCAGCTTTCACAGGGGGCGAGGGTATGGCTACACCTTC. Translating it yields CASSFHRGRGYGYTF.

The V call is TRBV4-3, the J call TRBJ1-4; possibly TRBD1 for D (6 bases). V shed 2 bases and J shed 4 bases, with 20 bases lying between them. Germline loops: CDR1 LGHNA, CDR2 YSLEER. CDR3 length: 18 residues. The CDR3: CASSQKWEGGLGNEKLFF. In nucleotides, the CDR3 is TGCGCCAGCAGCCAAAAATGGGAAGGGGGTCTCGGTAATGAAAAACTGTTTTTT.

V usage is TRBV27 and J usage is TRBJ2-6; 7 nucleotides align to TRBD1. The germline CDR1 and CDR2 sequences are MNHEY and SMNVEV (reference sequence). Trimming removed 2 bases from V and 2 bases from J; junction bases left unmatched: 6. This CDR3 is built from 17 residues. CDR3 in amino acids: CASSLLGTGAGANVLTF. The CDR3 nucleotides are TGTGCCAGCAGTTTACTTGGTACAGGGGCTGGGGCCAACGTCCTGACTTTC.

The CDR3 is CASSSQGNTEAFF. CDR3 coding DNA: TGTGCCAGCAGCTCTCAGGGGAACACTGAAGCTTTCTTT. The chain recombines TRBV9 with TRBJ1-1; D might be TRBD1 (5 bases). CDR1 is SGDLS, CDR2 YYNGEE, per germline. Trimming cost V 4 bases and J 1 base, with 8 bases left between them. This CDR3 region has 13 residues.

A word on this clone: Different DNA sequences within this sample yield the same CDR3. The gene calls are TRBV7-2 and TRBJ2-7, with D maybe TRBD1 (5 bases). V was clipped by 1 base and J by 2 bases, with 9 bases between them. The CDR3 sequence is 14 residues long. Per germline, CDR1 SGHTA and CDR2 FQGNSA. Written as DNA, the CDR3 is TGTGCCAGCAGCTTAGGCCAAGGGGCCTACGAGCAGTACTTC. Encoded protein: CASSLGQGAYEQYF.

The chain employs TRBV6-1 and TRBJ1-1; D unresolved. The CDR3 covers 11 residues. V shed 5 bases and J shed 5 bases, with 6 bases lying between them. Germline loops: CDR1 MNHNS, CDR2 SASEGT. The chain's CDR3 is CASSSGTEAFF. CDR3 coding DNA: TGTGCCAGCAGTTCGGGGACTGAAGCTTTCTTT.

The chain recombines TRBV6-5 with TRBJ2-5, with 7 bases that match TRBD2. The J call may not be correct, given that the DNA end is closer to TRBJ2-7. Germline V gene lookup returns CDR1 MNHEY and CDR2 SVGAGI. The CDR3 extends over 14 amino acids. The CDR3 nucleotides read TGTGCCAGCAGTTCGGCCGGGAGGACCTACGAGCAGTACTTC. Its translation is CASSSAGRTYEQYF.